Listed here are 14 T cell receptor beta chains from one sample, sequenced in a study of post-analysis software for immune sequencing data. Study-level findings and limits: Among four or five TRBV segments more frequent in patients than controls were TRBV5-6, TRBV5-1 and TRBV20-1.

No antigens are known for them. The TCR beta cDNA libraries carried unique molecular identifiers. A single record per CDR3 protein comes from TCRdb applying MiXCR to the PCR reads. The data contain about 540,000 distinct CDR3 sequences, roughly 34% of them singletons. Sequencing input: blood. The origin of the receptors is a girl aged 2 to 17 with multiple sclerosis.

This clonotype was detected only a few times. V gene TRBV24-1 combines with J gene TRBJ1-2; D unclear. The CDR3 consists of 11 residues. Trimming took 4 bases from V and 5 from J, leaving 4 bases between them. The germline V gene has CDR1 KGHDR and CDR2 SFDVKD. CDR3 region: CATSDSYGYTF. CDR3 bases: TGTGCCACCAGTGACTCGTATGGCTACACCTTC.

The rearrangement links TRBV6-6 to TRBJ2-7, with 10 positions matching TRBD1. The CDR3 is 14 amino acids. Germline loops: CDR1 MNHNY, CDR2 SVGAGI (reference sequence). After removal of 6 bases from V and 3 bases from J, the junction contained 5 bases not matched to a gene. The CDR3 DNA is TGTGCCAGCAGGCTAAGGACAGGGGGCTACGAGCAGTACTTC. This encodes CASRLRTGGYEQYF.

This rearrangement joins TRBV20-1 to TRBJ2-5; maybe TRBD2 (6 bases). The V and J ends lost 0 bases and 2 bases respectively, with 13 bases between them. This CDR3 region has 15 residues. The germline CDR1 and CDR2 sequences are DFQATT and SNEGSKA (reference sequence). The CDR3 spells CSARDPLAWQETQYF. The DNA for the CDR3 is TGCAGTGCTAGAGATCCGCTAGCGTGGCAAGAGACCCAGTACTTC.

J is TRBJ1-2 and V is TRBV12-3 or TRBV12-4; the match to TRBD1 covers 8 bases. This CDR3 has 14 amino acids. The V segment lost 5 bases and the J segment 4 bases; nucleotides outside the gene matches: 6. DNA for the CDR3: TGTGCCAGCAGTGCCAGGGGGCTCGGCTATGGCTACACCTTC. Translated: CASSARGLGYGYTF.

This chain joins TRBV7-9 and TRBJ1-4; D is perhaps TRBD1 (6 bases). This CDR3 region has 14 residues. Germline V gene data show CDR1 as SEHNR and CDR2 as FQNEAQ (reference sequence). V was pared by 6 bases and J by 8 bases, with 16 bases between. The chain's CDR3 is CASRLQDSREKLFF. The CDR3 DNA reads as TGTGCCAGCAGACTCCAGGACAGTCGGGAAAAACTGTTTTTT.

Worth noting for this clonotype: A much larger clone differs by one base, so this may be a read error. The chain carries TRBV7-2 and TRBJ2-3; the D is unclear. The germline CDR1 and CDR2 sequences are SGHTA and FQGNSA. Trimming shortened V by 2 bases and J by 14 bases, and 17 bases separated the two germline ends. The CDR3 contains 13 residues. The CDR3 sequence is CASSLNPDEKLYF. The CDR3 coding sequence is TGTGCCAGCAGCTTAAATCCTGATGAAAAACTGTATTTT.

This clonotype has only a few counts. The chain has TRBV2 and TRBJ1-1; 8 bases map to TRBD1. Germline V gene data show CDR1 as SNHLY and CDR2 as FYNNEI. Losses at the gene ends were 5 bases for V and 4 bases for J; bases not matched to a gene: 3. The CDR3 extends over 13 amino acids. The CDR3 is CASSRQGSTEAFF. The CDR3 nucleotides read TGTGCCAGCAGTCGACAGGGGTCCACTGAAGCTTTCTTT.

The rearrangement links TRBV6-6 to TRBJ1-2; unclear D gene. The V gene's germline CDR1 is MNHNY and CDR2 SVGAGI (reference sequence). This CDR3 is built from 15 residues. V was trimmed by 2 bases and J by 4 bases, leaving 14 bases between them. CDR3 residues: CASSYSREGTYGYTF. In DNA form, the CDR3 reads TGTGCCAGCAGTTACAGTCGCGAGGGTACCTATGGCTACACCTTC.

This chain joins TRBV7-9 and TRBJ2-7; no clear D. The tail of the sequence fits TRBJ2-5 better, so the J call may be wrong. This CDR3 contains 12 residues. CDR1 SEHNR and CDR2 FQNEAQ come from the germline V gene (reference sequence). Here the CDR3 reads CASSPASWTQYF. For the CDR3, the DNA is TGTGCCAGCAGCCCCGCTTCGTGGACCCAGTACTTC.

This clonotype was seen only a few times. The genes are TRBV20-1 and TRBJ2-7; weak D call: TRBD1 (6 bases). Germline lookup yields CDR1 DFQATT and CDR2 SNEGSKA (reference sequence). V lost 3 bases and J 0 bases, leaving 18 bases between the germline ends. The CDR3 runs to 16 residues. The CDR3 DNA follows: TGCAGTGCTAGGGCCGGCCGACAGGATAGCTCCTACGAGCAGTACTTC. Translation gives CSARAGRQDSSYEQYF.

The rearrangement uses TRBV15 and TRBJ2-7, with 10 bases identical to TRBD2. This CDR3 region has 15 residues. J gave up 3 bases and V 1 base, and 3 bases lay outside the gene matches. The V gene's germline CDR1 is LNHNV and CDR2 YYDKDF (reference sequence). CDR3 loop: CATSRAASGGYEQYF. Written as DNA, the CDR3 is TGTGCCACCAGCAGAGCAGCTAGCGGGGGCTACGAGCAGTACTTC.

This clonotype was observed many times. This rearrangement joins TRBV5-1 to TRBJ2-7, with TRBD1 matching 7 bases. This CDR3 has 14 residues. Germline V gives CDR1 SGHRS, CDR2 YFSETQ. The V segment lost 4 bases and the J segment 3 bases; nucleotides outside the gene matches: 7. The CDR3 spells CASSPGTANYEQYF. The DNA of the CDR3 is TGCGCCAGCAGCCCGGGGACAGCTAACTACGAGCAGTACTTC.

This clonotype came up a few times. CDR3 DNA: TGTGCCAGCAGCGAACCGGGACAGGGGTCCGAGACCCAGTACTTC. Translating it yields CASSEPGQGSETQYF. The V and J genes are TRBV7-2 and TRBJ2-5; TRBD1 agrees at 10 bases. The CDR3 is 15 amino acids. From germline, CDR1 is SGHTA and CDR2 FQGNSA. Germline trimming cut 5 bases from V and 5 bases from J; bases unmatched to any gene: 8. Full variable domain (outside the CDR3, taken from reference TRBV7-2 and TRBJ2-5): GAGVSQSPSNKVTEKGKDVELRCDPISGHTALYWYRQSLGQGLEFLIYFQGNSAPDKSGLPSDRFSAERTGGSVSTLTIQRTQQEDSAVYLCASSEPGQGSETQYFGPGTRLLVL.

This clonotype was counted between two and nine times. The chain links TRBV10-2 to TRBJ2-1; either TRBD1 or TRBD2 may supply D (5 bases each). Germline V gene sequence: CDR1 WSHSY, CDR2 SAAADI. The V gene lost 10 bases and the J gene lost 5 bases, with 21 bases spanning the gap. CDR3 length equals 15 residues. The CDR3 DNA reads TGCGCCACCTCAGGGTACGGGGTGATGAACAATGAGCAGTTCTTC. Translated, it gives CATSGYGVMNNEQFF.